The sequence of this T cell receptor (beta chain) was determined in a study of blood T cell repertoires in COVID-19. Study in general: PBMCs, B-cell-depleted T cells, or T cells were the source of the cDNA or gDNA that made up the material.

Profiling relied on immunoSEQ multiplex PCR, and the TCRdb table lists in-frame clones only, not all of them. The table shows 70,000 to 100,000 clones, with 75% to 90% occurring only once. Germline CDR1 reads WSHSY; CDR2 reads SAAADI. The V and J ends lost 8 bases and 7 bases respectively, with 12 bases between them. The CDR3 loop spans 11 amino acids. This receptor was obtained from a man older than 75 with active or convalescent COVID-19. Sequencing was done on a sample of peripheral blood. The chain combines TRBV10-2 with TRBJ2-7, with D possibly matching TRBD2 (5 bases). CDR3 loop: CASRWESEQYF. The DNA for the CDR3 is TGCGCCAGCCGGTGGGAGTCTGAGCAGTACTTC.